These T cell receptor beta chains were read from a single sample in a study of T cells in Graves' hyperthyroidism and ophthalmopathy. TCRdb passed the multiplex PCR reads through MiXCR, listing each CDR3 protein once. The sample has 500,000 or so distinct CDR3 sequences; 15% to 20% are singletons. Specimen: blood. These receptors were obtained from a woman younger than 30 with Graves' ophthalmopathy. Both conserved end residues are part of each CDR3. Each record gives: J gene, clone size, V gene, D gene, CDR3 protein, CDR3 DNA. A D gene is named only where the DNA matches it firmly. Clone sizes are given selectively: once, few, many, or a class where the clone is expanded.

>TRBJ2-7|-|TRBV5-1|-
CASSRDLTYEQYF
TGCGCCAGCAGCCGCGACTTAACCTACGAGCAGTACTTC
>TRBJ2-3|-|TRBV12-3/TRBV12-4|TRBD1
CASSLTGAGRITDTQYF
TGTGCCAGCAGTTTGACAGGGGCGGGGCGAATCACAGATACGCAGTATTTT
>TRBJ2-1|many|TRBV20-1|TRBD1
CSARASLTGGVRGEQFF
TGCAGTGCTAGAGCTTCATTGACAGGGGGCGTTCGGGGTGAGCAGTTCTTC
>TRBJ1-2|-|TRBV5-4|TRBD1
CASSPRQGIRGDYGYTF
TGTGCCAGCAGCCCGCGACAGGGCATAAGAGGGGACTATGGCTACACCTTC
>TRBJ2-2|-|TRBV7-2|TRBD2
CASSWGLANTGELFF
TGTGCCAGCAGTTGGGGACTAGCGAACACCGGGGAGCTGTTTTTT
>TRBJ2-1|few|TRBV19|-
CASSMGRYNEQFF
TGTGCCAGTAGTATGGGCCGATACAATGAGCAGTTCTTC
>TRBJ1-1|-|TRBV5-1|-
CASSLLPGEGTEAFF
TGCGCCAGCAGCTTGTTACCAGGGGAAGGTACTGAAGCTTTCTTT
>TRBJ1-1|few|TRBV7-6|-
CASSLGLRGGSTEAFF
TGTGCCAGCAGCTTAGGTCTACGGGGGGGAAGCACTGAAGCTTTCTTT
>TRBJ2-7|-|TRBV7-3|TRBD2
CASSPPGTSGRTTYEQYF
TGTGCCAGCAGCCCCCCCGGGACTAGCGGGAGGACGACCTACGAGCAGTACTTC
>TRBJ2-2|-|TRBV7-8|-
CASSYLQGLGELFF
TGTGCCAGCAGTTATTTACAGGGTCTCGGGGAGCTGTTTTTT
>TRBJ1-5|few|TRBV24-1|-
CATSDSRRGVGFNQPQHF
TGTGCCACCAGTGATTCCCGGAGGGGGGTAGGATTTAATCAGCCCCAGCATTTT
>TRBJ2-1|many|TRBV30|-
CAWGVPRGRAAYNEQFF
TGTGCCTGGGGGGTTCCCCGGGGTAGAGCGGCCTACAATGAGCAGTTCTTC
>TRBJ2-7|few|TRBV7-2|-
CASSPGPRGSYEQYF
TGTGCCAGCAGCCCAGGACCCCGGGGATCCTACGAGCAGTACTTC
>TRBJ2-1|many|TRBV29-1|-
CSTRGSADYNEQFF
TGCAGCACGCGAGGATCGGCGGACTACAATGAGCAGTTCTTC
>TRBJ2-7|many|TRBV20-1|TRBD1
CSARGGAGGSYEQYF
TGCAGTGCTAGAGGAGGGGCAGGGGGATCCTACGAGCAGTACTTC
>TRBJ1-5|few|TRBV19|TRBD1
CASSMREGDRGLVQPQHF
TGTGCCAGTAGTATGAGAGAGGGGGACAGGGGGCTGGTTCAGCCCCAGCATTTT
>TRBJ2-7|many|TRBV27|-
CASSFFPSTHEQYF
TGTGCCAGCAGTTTTTTCCCTAGCACCCACGAGCAGTACTTC
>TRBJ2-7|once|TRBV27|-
CASTALWGNEQYF
TGTGCCAGCACCGCCTTGTGGGGCAACGAGCAGTACTTC
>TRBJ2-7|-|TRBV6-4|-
CASSVGQDGYEQYF
TGTGCCAGCAGTGTGGGGCAGGATGGCTACGAGCAGTACTTC
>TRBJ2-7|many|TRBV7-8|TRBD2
CASSLQYGTRFYEQYF
TGTGCCAGCAGCTTACAATACGGGACTAGATTCTACGAGCAGTACTTC
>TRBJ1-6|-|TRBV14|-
CASSLRGRANSPLHF
TGTGCCAGCAGCTTAAGGGGCAGGGCTAATTCACCCCTCCACTTT
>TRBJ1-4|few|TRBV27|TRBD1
CASSYGTGGREKLFF
TGTGCCAGCAGTTACGGGACAGGTGGTCGAGAAAAACTGTTTTTT
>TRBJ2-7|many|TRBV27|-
CASSFLGNYEQYF
TGTGCCAGCAGTTTTCTGGGGAACTACGAGCAGTACTTC
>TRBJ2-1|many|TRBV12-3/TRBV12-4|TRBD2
CASSYLGGGYNEQFF
TGTGCCAGCAGTTACCTCGGGGGGGGCTACAATGAGCAGTTCTTC
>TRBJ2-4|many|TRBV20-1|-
CSAKTRGKNIQYF
TGCAGTGCTAAGACCAGGGGCAAAAACATTCAGTACTTC
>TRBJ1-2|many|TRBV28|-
CASSNVGYTF
TGTGCCAGCAGTAACGTCGGCTACACCTTC
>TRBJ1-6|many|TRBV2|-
CASSAAGSSYNSPLHF
TGTGCCAGCAGTGCGGCAGGGAGCTCCTATAATTCACCCCTCCACTTT
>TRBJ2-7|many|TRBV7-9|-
CASSLVIAPYEQYF
TGTGCCAGCAGCTTGGTTATCGCTCCCTACGAGCAGTACTTC
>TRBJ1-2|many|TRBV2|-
CASKFVTSRYTF
TGTGCCAGCAAATTTGTGACAAGTCGCTACACCTTC
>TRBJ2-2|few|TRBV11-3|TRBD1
CASSLGPGQGNTGELFF
TGTGCCAGCAGCTTAGGACCGGGACAGGGAAACACCGGGGAGCTGTTTTTT
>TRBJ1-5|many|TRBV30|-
CAWSDRADQPQHF
TGTGCCTGGAGTGATAGGGCGGATCAGCCCCAGCATTTT
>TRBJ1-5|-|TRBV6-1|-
CASSEARVGNQPQHF
TGTGCCAGCAGTGAAGCCAGGGTTGGTAATCAGCCCCAGCATTTT
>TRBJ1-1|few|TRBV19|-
CASMEENTEAFF
TGTGCCAGTATGGAGGAGAACACTGAAGCTTTCTTT
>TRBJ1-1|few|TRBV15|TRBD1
CATTSRQGAGTEAFF
TGTGCCACCACCTCGAGACAGGGGGCAGGAACTGAAGCTTTCTTT
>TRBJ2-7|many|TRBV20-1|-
CSARDTDYEQYF
TGCAGTGCTAGAGATACAGACTACGAGCAGTACTTC
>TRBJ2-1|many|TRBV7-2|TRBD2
CASSPRGESGRNEQFF
TGTGCCAGCAGCCCCCGGGGGGAGAGCGGGAGGAATGAGCAGTTCTTC
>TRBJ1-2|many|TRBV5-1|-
CASSQSASGTNYGYTF
TGCGCCAGCAGCCAATCGGCCTCAGGGACTAACTATGGCTACACCTTC
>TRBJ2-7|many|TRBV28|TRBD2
CASSLYRTSASYEQYF
TGTGCCAGCAGTTTATACAGGACTAGCGCATCCTACGAGCAGTACTTC
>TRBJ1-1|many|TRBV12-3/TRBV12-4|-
CASSSRGTEAFF
TGTGCCAGCAGTAGTCGGGGCACTGAAGCTTTCTTT
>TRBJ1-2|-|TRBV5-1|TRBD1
CASSWTGVGYTF
TGTGCCAGCAGCTGGACAGGGGTGGGCTACACCTTC